These T cell receptor beta chains were read from a single sample in a study of cytomegalovirus exposure and HLA in healthy donors. Clones were sequenced by immunoSEQ multiplex PCR, and TCRdb holds only the in-frame ones, with some missing. The data hold about 250,000 clones, with just over 70% observed a single time. The sequenced sample was PBMCs. These receptors were collected from a female donor in good health and CMV-seronegative. The CDR3 runs from the conserved cysteine through the conserved F or W. A D gene is named only where the DNA matches it firmly. The size field is filled for only some rows; it gives once, few, many or a size class.

TRBD1	TRBJ2-1	TRBV5-1	15	few	TGCGCCAGCAGCTTGGACAGGGGGCAGAACAATGAGCAGTTCTTC	CASSLDRGQNNEQFF
TRBD1	TRBJ1-1	TRBV6-5	14	NA	TGTGCCAGCACTATGACAGGGATGAACACTGAAGCTTTCTTT	CASTMTGMNTEAFF
NA	TRBJ2-1	TRBV7-9	17	NA	TGTGCCAGCAGCTTCCGTGGGCCCCAGAGCTCCTACAATGAGCAGTTCTTC	CASSFRGPQSSYNEQFF
TRBD1	TRBJ1-5	TRBV30	14	NA	TGTGCCTGGAGTGTGACAGGGAGCGACCAGCCCCAGCATTTT	CAWSVTGSDQPQHF
TRBD2	TRBJ2-4	TRBV5-1	16	NA	TGCGCCAGCGCAACAAACCCGGGACTAGCGGAAAACATTCAGTACTTC	CASATNPGLAENIQYF
NA	TRBJ2-1	TRBV7-3	13	NA	TGTGCCAGCAGCTTGCGACAGGCCAATGAGCAGTTCTTC	CASSLRQANEQFF
TRBD2	TRBJ2-3	TRBV9	13	NA	TGTGCCAGCAGCCCCGTAGCGGGAGATACGCAGTATTTT	CASSPVAGDTQYF
TRBD2	TRBJ2-3	TRBV11-2	15	NA	TGTGCCAGCAGCCCTACGCTGGGGGGGGGAGCAACGCAGTATTTT	CASSPTLGGGATQYF
NA	TRBJ1-1	TRBV7-9	13	NA	TGTTCCAGCAGCTTACCAGGGACATTTGAAGCTTTCTTT	CSSSLPGTFEAFF
NA	TRBJ2-5	TRBV9	14	NA	TGTGCCAGCAGCGGACCCACAGGGTCGGAGACCCAGTACTTC	CASSGPTGSETQYF
NA	TRBJ2-5	TRBV12-5	13	NA	TGTGCTAGTGGTTCCCCTATCGGAGAGACCCAGTACTTC	CASGSPIGETQYF
NA	TRBJ1-4	TRBV30	13	few	TGTGCCTGGAGTGTGTCGAGGGATGAAAAACTGTTTTTT	CAWSVSRDEKLFF
TRBD1	TRBJ1-1	TRBV5-4	15	NA	TGTGCCAGCAGCTTGATAGGGGGCATGAACACTGAAGCTTTCTTT	CASSLIGGMNTEAFF
TRBD1	TRBJ1-2	TRBV4-1	13	NA	TGCGCCAGCAGCCACGGACAGGGTTCTGGCTACACCTTC	CASSHGQGSGYTF
NA	TRBJ1-1	TRBV10-3	14	NA	TGTGCCATCAGTGACTCTACAGAAAACACTGAAGCTTTCTTT	CAISDSTENTEAFF
NA	TRBJ2-3	TRBV25-1	12	NA	TGTGCCAGCGGTTTGGGGGGGCCCCAGCAGTATTTT	CASGLGGPQQYF
TRBD1	TRBJ2-5	TRBV15	14	NA	TGTGCCACCAGGTGGGACAGGGTTAGGGAGACCCAGTACTTC	CATRWDRVRETQYF
TRBD1	TRBJ2-7	TRBV7-2	12	NA	TGTGCCAGCAGCCCCTCAGGGGGCGAGCAGTACTTC	CASSPSGGEQYF
NA	TRBJ2-1	TRBV7-2	15	NA	TGTGCCAGCAGCTTAGGGCCACTATCGGTAGGTGAGCAGTTCTTC	CASSLGPLSVGEQFF
NA	TRBJ1-5	TRBV6-5	14	NA	TGTGCCAGCAGCCAGGGGCGGGGCAATCAGCCCCAGCATTTT	CASSQGRGNQPQHF
TRBD1	TRBJ2-1	TRBV2	15	once	TGTGCCAGCAGCGGGAAGGGACAGGGGCAGGGTGAGCAGTTCTTC	CASSGKGQGQGEQFF
NA	TRBJ1-3	TRBV6-5	16	NA	TGTGCCAGCAGTTACCTAAAGGGGACATCTGGAAACACCATATATTTT	CASSYLKGTSGNTIYF
NA	TRBJ1-1	TRBV5-4	15	NA	TGTGCCAGCAGCAGATTACAGGGTACGGGCACTGAAGCTTTCTTT	CASSRLQGTGTEAFF
TRBD2	TRBJ2-1	TRBV18	16	NA	TGTGCCAGCTCACCCGGTTTAGCGGGAGGGAAAGATGAGCAGTTCTTC	CASSPGLAGGKDEQFF
TRBD1	TRBJ1-5	TRBV27	17	NA	TGTGCCAGCAGTCCGCGGACAGGGGGGAATAGCAATCAGCCCCAGCATTTT	CASSPRTGGNSNQPQHF